These 23 T cell receptor beta chains originate from one sample sequenced in a study of OX40 agonist ivuxolimab in advanced cancers. Sequencing was performed with immunoSEQ multiplex PCR; in TCRdb, only in-frame clones are kept and a portion is missing. The table has tens of thousands of clones, around 80% seen once. The sequenced sample was CD4+ or CD8+ T cells sorted from blood, obtained in a trial of the OX40 agonist ivuxolimab. The source of these receptors is an adult with an advanced solid tumor such as melanoma, head and neck, liver or kidney cancer.

A single count supports this clone. The chain carries TRBV7-2 and TRBJ2-3; no reliable D call. The CDR3 consists of 13 residues. Looked up from germline, CDR1 is SGHTA and CDR2 is FQGNSA. Trimming cost V 10 bases and J 3 bases, with 14 bases left between them. CDR3 sequence: CATARLVTDTQYF. As DNA, the CDR3 is TGTGCCACTGCGAGACTCGTGACAGATACGCAGTATTTT.

This chain uses TRBV25-1 with TRBJ2-5; TRBD1 is a possible D gene (5 bases). There are 13 residues in the CDR3. In germline, CDR1 is MGHDK, CDR2 SYGVNS. The V and J ends lost 3 bases and 1 base respectively, with 6 bases between them. CDR3 sequence: CASSEGPQETQYF. CDR3 coding DNA: TGTGCCAGCAGTGAGGGGCCCCAAGAGACCCAGTACTTC.

The V call is TRBV28, the J call TRBJ2-1; tentatively, D is TRBD1 or TRBD2 (5 bases each). Germline V gene data show CDR1 as MDHEN and CDR2 as SYDVKM. V was trimmed by 6 bases and J by 5 bases, leaving 17 bases between them. This CDR3 is built from 15 residues. The CDR3 DNA sequence: TGTGCCAGCAGCCCTGGGACCGCACTTAACAATGAGCAGTTCTTC. Translated, it gives CASSPGTALNNEQFF.

The chain couples TRBV6-1 to TRBJ1-5; D is unresolved. Germline CDR1 reads MNHNS; CDR2 reads SASEGT. Between the trimmed V and J ends, which lost 3 bases and 4 bases, there was a span of 7 bases. The CDR3 extends over 13 amino acids. CDR3 loop: CASSEGANQPQHF. As DNA, the CDR3 is TGTGCCAGCAGTGAGGGAGCTAATCAGCCCCAGCATTTT.

In its sample, this clone was seen once. The genes are TRBV6-5 and TRBJ2-2, with D hard to call. Between the trimmed V and J ends, which lost 6 bases and 3 bases, there was a span of 14 bases. The CDR3 has 15 amino acids. Germline V gives CDR1 MNHEY, CDR2 SVGAGI. The CDR3 is CASSPKEVDTGELFF. CDR3 sequence (DNA): TGTGCCAGCAGCCCAAAGGAAGTCGACACCGGGGAGCTGTTTTTT.

The chain is built from TRBV2 and TRBJ1-2; weak D call: TRBD1 (6 bases). The CDR3 loop spans 14 amino acids. Germline V CDR1 and CDR2: SNHLY, FYNNEI. Trimming cost V 11 bases and J 6 bases, with 22 bases left between them. The CDR3 DNA is TGTGCCTGCCCGTTAACAGGGAACTCGGATGGCTACACCTTC. Its protein is CACPLTGNSDGYTF.

CDR3 DNA sequence: TGTGCCAGCAACATGGACAGGGTATATGGCTACACCTTC. Amino acids: CASNMDRVYGYTF. The V and J genes are TRBV2 and TRBJ1-2; TRBD1 aligns across 8 bases. CDR3 length: 13 amino acids. Trimming cost V 7 bases and J 5 bases; bases outside gene matches: 6. Germline V gene data show CDR1 as SNHLY and CDR2 as FYNNEI. The variable domain in full, completed from reference TRBV2 and TRBJ1-2, reads EPEVTQTPSHQVTQMGQEVILRCVPISNHLYFYWYRQILGQKVEFLVSFYNNEISEKSEIFDDQFSVERPDGSNFTLKIRSTKLEDSAMYFCASNMDRVYGYTFGSGTRLTVV.

The genes are TRBV27 and TRBJ2-7, with D unresolved. The CDR3 consists of 14 residues. Germline CDR1 and CDR2: MNHEY and SMNVEV (reference sequence). The V end was cut by 8 bases, the J end by 0 bases, with 14 bases between. CDR3 sequence (DNA): TGTGCCAGCGCCAGGACCGAGAGCTCCTACGAGCAGTACTTC. This codes for CASARTESSYEQYF.

This chain joins TRBV5-4 and TRBJ2-1; D is possibly TRBD1 (6 bases). V was clipped by 0 bases and J by 9 bases, with 13 bases between them. This CDR3 has 14 residues. From germline, CDR1 is SGHNT and CDR2 YYREEE (reference sequence). In DNA, the CDR3 is TGTGCCAGCAGCTTGGCTCAGGGGTTGGTTGAGCAGTTCTTC. Protein: CASSLAQGLVEQFF. Full variable domain (remainder filled in from reference TRBV5-4 and TRBJ2-1): ETGVTQSPTHLIKTRGQQVTLRCSSQSGHNTVSWYQQALGQGPQFIFQYYREEENGRGNFPPRFSGLQFPNYSSELNVNALELDDSALYLCASSLAQGLVEQFFGPGTRLTVL.

The CDR3 nucleotides are TGTGCCAGCAGTCGACAGGGGGCGCGAGGCACAGATACGCAGTATTTT. Translating it yields CASSRQGARGTDTQYF. This chain uses TRBV27 with TRBJ2-3; the match to TRBD1 covers 10 bases. The V gene end was trimmed by 5 bases and the J gene end by 1 base; junction bases not matched to a gene: 6. The germline CDR1 and CDR2 sequences are MNHEY and SMNVEV (reference sequence). The CDR3 spans 16 residues.

This clone was seen a few times. J is TRBJ1-5 and V is TRBV5-1; 10 nucleotides align to TRBD1. The CDR3 is 16 residues long. Germline V gene sequence: CDR1 SGHRS, CDR2 YFSETQ. The trim removed 0 bases at V and 1 base at J, leaving 1 base unmatched. For the CDR3, the DNA is TGCGCCAGCAGCTTGGGGACAGGGGGGAGCAATCAGCCCCAGCATTTT. Its translation: CASSLGTGGSNQPQHF.

The chain is built from TRBV28 and TRBJ1-1, with D hard to call. This CDR3 comprises 11 residues. V dropped 2 bases and J dropped 5 bases, with 3 bases sitting between them. The V gene's germline CDR1 is MDHEN and CDR2 SYDVKM. The CDR3 DNA follows: TGTGCCAGCAGTTTAACTACTGAAGCTTTCTTT. As protein: CASSLTTEAFF.

The chain is built from TRBV6-6 and TRBJ1-6; 8 bases line up with TRBD1. V lost 4 bases and J lost 7; bases outside the gene matches: 6. The length of the CDR3 is 15 residues. Germline CDR1 MNHNY, CDR2 SVGAGI (reference sequence). CDR3 DNA: TGTGCCAGCAGTTCGTCGACAGGGGTAAATTCACCCCTCCACTTT. Translation gives CASSSSTGVNSPLHF.

The genes are TRBV7-9 and TRBJ1-3; no clear D gene. V was trimmed by 0 bases and J by 0 bases, leaving 12 bases between them. Germline CDR1 SEHNR, CDR2 FQNEAQ (reference sequence). This CDR3 comprises 17 residues. The CDR3 DNA reads as TGTGCCAGCAGCTTAGCGAGTGCGTCCGTCTCTGGAAACACCATATATTTT. Its protein is CASSLASASVSGNTIYF. Full variable domain (remainder filled in from reference TRBV7-9 and TRBJ1-3): DTGVSQNPRHKITKRGQNVTFRCDPISEHNRLYWYRQTLGQGPEFLTYFQNEAQLEKSRLLSDRFSAERPKGSFSTLEIQRTEQGDSAMYLCASSLASASVSGNTIYFGEGSWLTVV.

The chain uses TRBV28 and TRBJ2-7; D not certain. This CDR3 spans 13 amino acids. V was cut by 6 bases and J by 3 bases, with 12 bases left in between. CDR1 and CDR2 from the germline V gene are MDHEN and SYDVKM. Here the CDR3 reads CASSLNLYYEQYF. The CDR3 DNA sequence: TGTGCCAGCAGCCTGAACTTATACTACGAGCAGTACTTC. The full variable domain, completed using reference TRBV28 and TRBJ2-7, is DVKVTQSSRYLVKRTGEKVFLECVQDMDHENMFWYRQDPGLGLRLIYFSYDVKMKEKGDIPEGYSVSREKKERFSLILESASTNQTSMYLCASSLNLYYEQYFGPGTRLTVT.

This rearrangement joins TRBV28 to TRBJ1-1; D is ambiguous. Germline V gene sequence: CDR1 MDHEN, CDR2 SYDVKM. This CDR3 has 14 residues. V was clipped by 3 bases and J by 2 bases, with 10 bases between them. This chain's CDR3 is CASSLFELNTEAFF. CDR3 sequence (DNA): TGTGCCAGCAGTTTGTTTGAACTTAACACTGAAGCTTTCTTT.

J is TRBJ2-7 and V is TRBV5-6; D assignment may be TRBD1 or TRBD2 (5 bases each). Germline CDR1 is SGHDT and CDR2 is YYEEEE. This CDR3 spans 11 amino acids. The V end was cut by 4 bases, the J end by 7 bases, with 9 bases between. CDR3 sequence (DNA): TGTGCCAGCAGCCGGGGCGGGGAGCAGTACTTC. Translation: CASSRGGEQYF.

This rearrangement joins TRBV27 to TRBJ2-3; the D is unclear. V gave up 3 bases and J gave up 2 bases, with 6 bases separating them. This CDR3 comprises 13 residues. Looked up from germline, CDR1 is MNHEY and CDR2 is SMNVEV (reference sequence). CDR3 protein: CASSFGPTDTQYF. As DNA, the CDR3 is TGTGCCAGCAGTTTCGGCCCCACAGATACGCAGTATTTT.

CDR3 nucleotides: TGTGCCACCAGGACAGGGCTGGGAATTGGGCCAACACTAGCCAAAAACATTCAGTACTTC. Residues: CATRTGLGIGPTLAKNIQYF. The gene calls are TRBV15 and TRBJ2-4; TRBD1 aligns across 7 bases. V was pared by 6 bases and J by 0 bases, with 20 bases of the junction left unmatched. CDR1 and CDR2 (germline): LNHNV, YYDKDF (reference sequence). This CDR3 is 20 amino acids long.

V and J are TRBV19 and TRBJ2-5; D may be TRBD2 (6 bases). Germline V CDR1 and CDR2: LNHDA, SQIVND (reference sequence). This CDR3 has 17 residues. V lost 1 base, J lost 5 bases, and 20 bases lay in between. In nucleotides, the CDR3 is TGTGCCAGTAGTATAGCCCTTAGTGTGGGGACTGACGAGACCCAGTACTTC. Translated, it gives CASSIALSVGTDETQYF.

J is TRBJ1-6 and V is TRBV7-2; no definite D call. V lost 0 bases to trimming and J lost 4 bases, with 7 bases between them. CDR3 size: 15 residues. Germline CDR1 reads SGHTA; CDR2 reads FQGNSA. CDR3 DNA sequence: TGTGCCAGCAGCTTAGCGGGGTTATATAATTCACCCCTCCACTTT. Its translation is CASSLAGLYNSPLHF.

The chain recombines TRBV19 with TRBJ1-5; no firm D call. Germline CDR1 reads LNHDA; CDR2 reads SQIVND (reference sequence). The length of the CDR3 is 14 residues. Deletions cut 5 bases from V and 3 bases from J, with 11 bases between. CDR3 bases: TGTGCCAGTAGTCTTGACGGATACAATCAGCCCCAGCATTTT. Translating it yields CASSLDGYNQPQHF.

This chain links TRBV28 with TRBJ1-4; a possible D gene is TRBD1 (5 bases). CDR3 length equals 15 residues. Trimming took 6 bases from V and 4 from J, leaving 15 bases between them. Germline lookup yields CDR1 MDHEN and CDR2 SYDVKM. This chain's CDR3 is CASRGLDGFNEKLFF. The CDR3 bases are TGTGCCAGCAGGGGACTGGACGGATTTAATGAAAAACTGTTTTTT. The entire variable domain, with the rest obtained from reference TRBV28 and TRBJ1-4, is as follows: DVKVTQSSRYLVKRTGEKVFLECVQDMDHENMFWYRQDPGLGLRLIYFSYDVKMKEKGDIPEGYSVSREKKERFSLILESASTNQTSMYLCASRGLDGFNEKLFFGSGTQLSVL.